This entry describes one T cell receptor beta chain. Regarding time point: recipient sample about 28 days before transplant, after cytoreduction. These data originate in a study of T cell clonotyping in hematopoietic cell transplantation. This table comes from immunoSEQ multiplex PCR, and its TCRdb copy is limited to in-frame clones, with some not included. Of 75,000 to 95,000 clones listed, roughly 95% are singletons. Germline CDR1 reads SGHTA; CDR2 reads FQGNSA. Unmatched junction bases numbered 11, after V lost 5 bases and J lost 5 bases. The CDR3 consists of 17 residues. The sequencing used peripheral blood mononuclear cells, collected before stem cell transplant. The receptor comes from a woman aged 50 to 60 with acute myeloid leukemia. Some clones in this sample may be carry-over from other donors' samples. The chain carries TRBV7-2 and TRBJ2-3; TRBD2 matches at 12 bases. CDR3 protein: CASSQGASGGAVDTQYF. The CDR3 nucleotides read TGTGCCAGCAGCCAGGGGGCTAGCGGGGGGGCGGTAGATACGCAGTATTTT.